Following are 28 T cell receptor beta chains from one sample sequenced in a study of early stage breast cancer tumors. Produced via immunoSEQ multiplex PCR; TCRdb's table is partial and in-frame only. The sample holds more than 8,500 clones, around 71% seen once. The material sequenced was breast tumor tissue. The source is a person aged 45-65 years with breast cancer.

The V gene is TRBV28, the J gene TRBJ1-6; 8 positions match TRBD1. CDR3 length: 18 residues. V lost 3 bases and J lost 1; bases outside the gene matches: 8. The germline V gene encodes CDR1 MDHEN and CDR2 SYDVKM. This CDR3 reads CASSFLPGGASYNSPLHF. The CDR3 region has the DNA TGTGCCAGCAGTTTCCTGCCAGGGGGCGCGTCCTATAATTCACCCCTCCACTTT.

This clone has just a few counts. The CDR3 DNA follows: TGTGCCAGCAGTTACAACCGCGGGGCGCAGGGCTATGGCTACACCTTC. Translated, it gives CASSYNRGAQGYGYTF. V is TRBV6-6 and J is TRBJ1-2, with D possibly matching TRBD1 (5 bases). CDR1 and CDR2 (germline): MNHNY, SVGAGI (reference sequence). Trimming cost V 2 bases and J 4 bases, with 17 bases left between them. The CDR3 is 16 amino acids.

The table lists this clone with a count of one. This rearrangement joins TRBV10-3 to TRBJ1-5; 7 bases map to TRBD1. V dropped 2 bases and J dropped 7; count of bases not matched to a gene: 11. In germline, CDR1 is ENHRY, CDR2 SYGVKD. The CDR3 length is 16 residues. For the CDR3, the DNA is TGTGCCATCAGTGAGACTTGGGAGGGGGCCGGGCAGCCCCAGCATTTT. This sequence encodes CAISETWEGAGQPQHF.

The chain is built from TRBV18 and TRBJ1-4; D is ambiguous. Germline V lookup: CDR1 KGHSH, CDR2 LQKENI. V dropped 4 bases and J dropped 11 bases, with 20 bases sitting between them. The CDR3 is 15 residues long. The CDR3 DNA follows: TGTGCCAGCTCACGTGAGGCCGGGATGAATAGTAAACTGTTTTTT. This translates into CASSREAGMNSKLFF.

V is TRBV11-3 and J is TRBJ2-3; 11 bases are a match to TRBD2. Trimming cost V 3 bases and J 1 base; bases outside gene matches: 12. The V gene's germline CDR1 is SGHNT and CDR2 YENEEA. The CDR3 spans 19 residues. CDR3 sequence: CASSFSTSGSEAGTDTQYF. The CDR3 DNA sequence: TGTGCCAGCAGCTTTTCCACTAGCGGGAGTGAGGCCGGCACAGATACGCAGTATTTT.

This clone came up a few times. The CDR3 region is CASARDSGLLFF. CDR3 in DNA: TGTGCTAGTGCCCGGGACTCTGGGTTGCTGTTTTTT. The chain links TRBV12-5 to TRBJ2-2, with D possibly TRBD2 on 6 matching bases. Germline values: CDR1 LGHNT, CDR2 FRNRAP. There are 12 residues in the CDR3. Deletions cut 7 bases from V and 13 bases from J, with 16 bases between.

By share, this clone counts as medium-sized. The V gene is TRBV2, the J gene TRBJ2-5, with unresolved D. The CDR3 covers 13 residues. V gave up 9 bases and J gave up 2 bases, with 13 bases separating them. Looked up from germline, CDR1 is SNHLY and CDR2 is FYNNEI. The CDR3 reads CARDLEKQETQYF. CDR3 nucleotides: TGTGCCAGGGACCTAGAGAAGCAAGAGACCCAGTACTTC.

This chain connects TRBV7-2 to TRBJ2-7, with D unresolved. V was trimmed by 0 bases and J by 2 bases, leaving 8 bases between them. The CDR3 is made up of 14 amino acids. Germline CDR1 is SGHTA and CDR2 is FQGNSA. CDR3 nucleotides: TGTGCCAGCAGCTTAGCGCTGGGGACCTACGAGCAGTACTTC. It encodes CASSLALGTYEQYF. Variable domain in full (rest from reference TRBV7-2 and TRBJ2-7): GAGVSQSPSNKVTEKGKDVELRCDPISGHTALYWYRQSLGQGLEFLIYFQGNSAPDKSGLPSDRFSAERTGGSVSTLTIQRTQQEDSAVYLCASSLALGTYEQYFGPGTRLTVT.

This clone has just a few counts. The CDR3 protein is CASSLGSGVNEQYF. In DNA, the CDR3 is TGTGCCAGCAGCTTGGGCTCGGGAGTAAACGAGCAGTACTTC. The gene calls are TRBV5-4 and TRBJ2-7, with a tentative D call TRBD2 (6 bases). This CDR3 is 14 amino acids long. The V end lost 0 bases, the J end lost 5 bases, and 12 bases lay between the germline ends. Germline-derived CDR1 and CDR2 are SGHNT and YYREEE (reference sequence).

A single count supports this clone. The chain couples TRBV19 to TRBJ2-1; D not resolved. Trimming shortened V by 3 bases and J by 8 bases, and 11 bases separated the two germline ends. Per the germline V gene, CDR1 is LNHDA and CDR2 is SQIVND (reference sequence). This CDR3 is 13 amino acids long. CDR3 protein: CASSINLADEQFF. In nucleotides, the CDR3 is TGTGCCAGTAGTATTAACCTTGCGGATGAGCAGTTCTTC. Together with reference TRBV19 and TRBJ2-1, the CDR3 gives the full variable domain: DGGITQSPKYLFRKEGQNVTLSCEQNLNHDAMYWYRQDPGQGLRLIYYSQIVNDFQKGDIAEGYSVSREKKESFPLTVTSAQKNPTAFYLCASSINLADEQFFGPGTRLTVL.

V usage is TRBV27 and J usage is TRBJ2-7; D uncertain. Trimming took 6 bases from V and 6 from J, leaving 12 bases between them. Germline V gene sequence: CDR1 MNHEY, CDR2 SMNVEV (reference sequence). CDR3 length: 12 amino acids. CDR3 sequence: CASSDPMGEQYF. The CDR3 bases are TGTGCCAGCAGCGACCCGATGGGCGAGCAGTACTTC.

This chain links TRBV30 with TRBJ2-3, with TRBD1 matching 8 bases. V was clipped by 2 bases and J by 0 bases; unmatched bases: 4. Per germline, CDR1 GTSNPN and CDR2 SVGIG (reference sequence). This CDR3 is 15 amino acids long. The CDR3 nucleotides are TGTGCCTGGAGTTGGGACAGGACTAGCACAGATACGCAGTATTTT. Translated, it gives CAWSWDRTSTDTQYF.

The gene calls are TRBV7-2 and TRBJ2-1; TRBD2 aligns across 10 bases. The CDR3 loop spans 12 amino acids. V lost 3 bases and J lost 10; bases outside the gene matches: 0. Germline V gene lookup returns CDR1 SGHTA and CDR2 FQGNSA. The DNA of the CDR3 is TGTGCCAGCAGCTTGACTAGCGGGGAGCAGTTCTTC. Protein: CASSLTSGEQFF.

The chain links TRBV2 to TRBJ2-5; D remains unclear. Germline V gives CDR1 SNHLY, CDR2 FYNNEI. V was pared by 3 bases and J by 5 bases, with 7 bases between. The CDR3 contains 12 residues. CDR3 sequence reads: CASSERVETQYF. CDR3 nucleotide sequence: TGTGCCAGCAGTGAGAGAGTGGAGACCCAGTACTTC.

The rearrangement uses TRBV28 and TRBJ2-1; 8 bases fit TRBD1. Germline loops: CDR1 MDHEN, CDR2 SYDVKM. V lost 8 bases, J lost 7 bases, and 4 bases stayed unmatched. The CDR3 has 12 residues. The CDR3 bases are TGTGCCAGCCTTCAGGGGGCGAATGAGCAGTTCTTC. Its translation is CASLQGANEQFF. Supplemented by reference TRBV28 and TRBJ2-1, the full variable domain reads DVKVTQSSRYLVKRTGEKVFLECVQDMDHENMFWYRQDPGLGLRLIYFSYDVKMKEKGDIPEGYSVSREKKERFSLILESASTNQTSMYLCASLQGANEQFFGPGTRLTVL.

The chain recombines TRBV15 with TRBJ2-2, with D perhaps TRBD2 (5 bases). This CDR3 contains 15 residues. The V gene lost 4 bases and the J gene lost 6 bases, with 15 bases spanning the gap. Germline assignment: CDR1 LNHNV and CDR2 YYDKDF (reference sequence). CDR3 sequence: CATSTSRGGAGELFF. DNA of the CDR3: TGTGCCACCAGCACTAGCAGAGGTGGGGCCGGGGAGCTGTTTTTT.

The rearrangement links TRBV10-3 to TRBJ2-1; D is undetermined. The germline gives CDR1 ENHRY, CDR2 SYGVKD. V shed 9 bases and J shed 0 bases, with 12 bases lying between them. The CDR3 runs 14 residues. DNA for the CDR3: TGTGCCATTTCATCAAGCAGCTCCTACAATGAGCAGTTCTTC. This codes for CAISSSSSYNEQFF.

The chain combines TRBV6-4 with TRBJ2-1, with 11 nucleotides matching TRBD1. The V and J ends lost 6 bases and 7 bases, in that order; junction bases with no gene match: 11. The germline V gene encodes CDR1 MRHNA and CDR2 SNTAGT. This CDR3 is built from 16 residues. The CDR3 nucleotides are TGTGCCAGCAGCCAAAGTCGGGGACAGGGGGTTAATGAGCAGTTCTTC. Translated: CASSQSRGQGVNEQFF.

CDR3 DNA sequence: TGCGCCAGCAGCCAGGCCCTAGCGACCAACACAGATACGCAGTATTTT. It yields the protein CASSQALATNTDTQYF. The gene calls are TRBV4-1 and TRBJ2-3, with D perhaps matching TRBD2 (6 bases). CDR3 length equals 16 residues. The germline gives CDR1 MGHRA, CDR2 YSYEKL. Deletions cut 3 bases from V and 2 bases from J, with 15 bases between.

In this sample, this clone turned up once. This chain links TRBV28 with TRBJ2-7; D remains unclear. The CDR3 is 12 residues long. Trimming pared 2 bases from V and 6 bases from J, leaving 8 bases between. Germline CDR1 reads MDHEN; CDR2 reads SYDVKM. The chain's CDR3 is CASSLNPSEQYF. The CDR3 DNA reads as TGTGCCAGCAGTTTAAATCCCTCCGAGCAGTACTTC.

The rearrangement uses TRBV7-9 and TRBJ1-2, with 8 bases fitting TRBD1. In germline, CDR1 is SEHNR, CDR2 FQNEAQ (reference sequence). CDR3 length: 13 residues. V gave up 2 bases and J gave up 4 bases; unmatched junction bases: 0. In DNA form, the CDR3 reads TGTGCCAGCAGCTTACAGGGGGCCTATGGCTACACCTTC. Translation gives CASSLQGAYGYTF.

V gene TRBV5-5 combines with J gene TRBJ2-3, with TRBD1 matching over 8 bases. V shed 4 bases, J shed 4 bases, and the junction held 14 bases outside the gene matches. This CDR3 has 17 residues. The germline V gene encodes CDR1 SGHKS and CDR2 YYEKEE (reference sequence). The CDR3: CASSRPTQGGRADTQYF. In nucleotides, the CDR3 is TGTGCCAGCAGCCGACCCACACAGGGGGGTCGGGCAGATACGCAGTATTTT.

This clone was counted once. The genes are TRBV19 and TRBJ2-1, with D unclear. CDR1 is LNHDA and CDR2 is SQIVND in the germline V gene (reference sequence). The CDR3 is 16 amino acids. The V gene lost 1 base and the J gene lost 6 bases, with 16 bases spanning the gap. CDR3 region: CASSIAGSTFSNEQFF. DNA of the CDR3: TGTGCCAGTAGTATAGCAGGCAGCACGTTTAGCAATGAGCAGTTCTTC.

The chain employs TRBV28 and TRBJ1-2; D may be TRBD1 (6 bases). CDR1 is MDHEN, CDR2 SYDVKM, per germline. V was cut by 7 bases and J by 6 bases, with 15 bases left in between. CDR3 size: 13 residues. The CDR3 nucleotides are TGTGCCAGCATCCTCCGAGGGGGGGATGGCTACACCTTC. It yields the protein CASILRGGDGYTF.

The chain uses TRBV6-6 and TRBJ2-7, with 10 positions matching TRBD1. Per the germline V gene, CDR1 is MNHNY and CDR2 is SVGAGI (reference sequence). V lost 4 bases and J lost 5; bases outside the gene matches: 8. The CDR3 consists of 15 residues. Written as DNA, the CDR3 is TGTGCCAGCAGTTCACCGGGACAGGGGTCGCACGAGCAGTACTTC. Its protein product is CASSSPGQGSHEQYF.

Here the CDR3 DNA reads TGTGCCATCAGTGAGTCCACCGGAACCCGGGGGGCGACCCAGTACTTC. Translation: CAISESTGTRGATQYF. The chain carries TRBV10-3 and TRBJ2-5; TRBD2 is a possible D gene (7 bases). CDR3 size: 16 residues. Germline CDR1 is ENHRY and CDR2 is SYGVKD. Trimming took 0 bases from V and 7 from J, leaving 18 bases between them.

V is TRBV9 and J is TRBJ2-3, with D perhaps assigned TRBD1 or TRBD2 (6 bases each). Germline CDR1 is SGDLS and CDR2 is YYNGEE. The CDR3 has 16 amino acids. Trimming cost V 0 bases and J 2 bases, with 13 bases left between them. CDR3: CASSVAGGTLTDTQYF. The CDR3 DNA reads TGTGCCAGCAGCGTAGCCGGCGGGACACTCACAGATACGCAGTATTTT.

In DNA, the CDR3 is TGTGCCAGCAGCTTATTCAACCACGGGGAGCTGTTTTTT. Translation gives CASSLFNHGELFF. This sequence joins TRBV13 and TRBJ2-2; D unresolved. V dropped 2 bases and J dropped 7 bases, with 8 bases sitting between them. The CDR3 covers 13 residues. The germline V gene has CDR1 PRHDT and CDR2 FYEKMQ (reference sequence).